This TCR beta chain originates from a study of preoperative IRX-2 immunotherapy in early breast cancer (dated by TCRdb to between 2017 and 2020). Notes on this clone: This clone's antigen is unknown. Per-nucleotide qualities are absent, and no much larger clonotype sits a single base away.

Receptor amplification or capture employed the immunoSEQ multiplex PCR assay. TCRdb retrieved this table from immuneACCESS and kept in-frame rearrangements only. Not all clones are present; in checked studies, unresolved V genes account for under half, and no reason is known for the remainder. Present in this sample are 35,000 to 50,000 clones, about 94% of which were seen just once. The ten largest clonotypes hold roughly 1.5% of the sample. The CDR3 sequence holds 17 residues, the cysteine and phenylalanine included. Solely the CDR3 DNA is kept, with 51 bases framed from the first base. The germline V gene provides CDR1 SGHTA and CDR2 FQGNSA. Unmatched junction bases come to 12, with V trimmed by 5 bases and J by 1 base. Reading the label with the study, this specimen's treatment or condition is: preoperative locoregional IRX-2 cytokine immunotherapy. The samples were obtained from a phase Ib study that tested preoperative, locoregional IRX-2 cytokine immunotherapy meant to prime immune responses. Patients with early-stage breast cancer who were given IRX-2 before surgery served as donors.

The origin of this receptor is a human donor with breast cancer. The starting material was tumor tissue, obtained after IRX-2 immunotherapy. The receptor chain draws on TRBV7-2 and TRBJ2-3, with TRBD2 matching 7 junction bases. The nucleotide sequence reads TGTGCCAGCAGCACCGTGTTGGGAGGGCGAGGCACAGATACGCAGTATTTT. This codes for CASSTVLGGRGTDTQYF.